The clone carrying this T cell receptor beta chain was detected ten times or more. Its antigen is not identified. The sample comes from a study of blood T cells in healthy people across ages. The study's findings and limits: Unsorted PBMC input precluded a conclusive naive versus antigen-experienced comparison.

RNA extraction gave at least 5 micrograms of total RNA per sample. Trimming removed 0 bases from V and 5 bases from J; junction bases left unmatched: 5. Germline loops: CDR1 MNHEY, CDR2 SVGAGI. This CDR3 contains 15 residues. A sample-barcoded 5' primer and a J-beta primer mix were used in a second PCR of roughly 7 to 11 cycles. TCRdb processed the 5' RACE reads anew with MiXCR; each CDR3 protein has one entry. The repertoire holds 650,000 to 1,000,000 distinct CDR3 sequences, with roughly 34% as singletons. V usage is TRBV6-5 and J usage is TRBJ2-5; 8 nucleotides match TRBD1. Sequencing was carried out using blood. This TCR came from a man between 18 and 35 years old in good health. CDR3 sequence (DNA): TGTGCCAGCAGTTACTCCCAGGGGGCTAGGGAGACCCAGTACTTC. It yields the protein CASSYSQGARETQYF.